This T cell receptor (beta chain) was documented in a study of T cell responses to AZD1222 COVID-19 vaccine. Sequencing was performed with immunoSEQ multiplex PCR; in TCRdb, only in-frame clones are kept and a portion is missing. Of 150,000 to 250,000 clones listed, approximately 89% are singletons. Study observations and caveats: Clonal diversity was possibly underestimated, and the donors were mostly white British, with more females.

On this clone itself: Its target is unknown. A read error may account for a junction end that differs from germline.

Looked up from germline, CDR1 is SSHAT and CDR2 is FNYEAQ (reference sequence). The CDR3 covers 18 residues. This sequence was found in an adult who received the AZD1222 COVID-19 vaccine. The chain combines TRBV7-7 with TRBJ2-3; 12 positions agree with TRBD2. The specimen was peripheral blood, collected 28 days after the second AZD1222 dose. CDR3: CASSLGLAGPLGTDTQYF. In nucleotides, the CDR3 is TGTGCTAGCAGCTTAGGACTAGCGGGGCCCCTCGGCACAGATACGCAGTATTTT.